Detailed here is one T cell receptor (beta chain). This clonotype has at least ten counts. Its antigen is currently not known. No base quality information exists; no much larger clone differs at one position. Library creation used multiplex PCR. TCRdb lists the instrument as Illumina HiSeq 4000. To build TCR beta libraries, CDR3 regions were amplified by Arm-PCR using iRepertoire HTBI primers. Gel purification was performed on PCR products prior to sequencing. As for the authors' bioinformatics: Gene usage analysis of CDR3 amino acid clonotypes used the approximately 62 TRBV and 14 to 15 TRBJ segments found across samples. COPE and FqMerger were used to merge the filtered high-quality paired reads into contigs. BLAST was used to align contigs to the IMGT TRBV, TRBD and TRBJ reference genes, and CDR3 was defined following IMGT. Clonotypes above 0.1% frequency were classified as highly expanded clones. Repertoire diversity was measured by Shannon entropy, and V-J evenness by the Gini coefficient. Clonotypes shared by more than one individual were considered public. The raw public data were reprocessed by TCRdb itself: fastp quality trimming at Q25, MiXCR clonotype calling, in-frame beta chains only. Merged by CDR3 protein, the rows form single entries marked with the most common genes and DNA. TCRdb's processing, not the authors' own work, is the source of the V and J calls. The sample table shows about 350,000 distinct CDR3 sequences, and roughly 17% are seen once. 20% of the sample lies in the top ten.

The data belong to a study of regulatory T cells in long-lasting Graves disease (dated by TCRdb to the early 2020s). Looking at the study overall: Newly diagnosed Graves' disease patients had taken antithyroid drugs for less than 3 months. The study was registered as a clinical trial and conducted in China. A total of about 35 samples underwent TCR sequencing, from about 13 patients with persistent Graves' disease and roughly 20 patients with newly diagnosed Graves' disease. Persistent Graves' disease patients were compared with newly diagnosed Graves' disease patients by peripheral blood TCR sequencing and RNA sequencing.

Study-wide findings and limitations: Only the TCR beta chain was sequenced and analyzed. The authors noted that the small sample size was a limitation that may lower accuracy. Preferential use of TRBV28, TRBJ1-2 and TRBJ2-5 was observed in persistent disease, whereas TRBV20-1 and TRBJ2-1 were favored in newly diagnosed disease. Because the primary lesion, thyroid tissue, could not be accessed, the study looked at peripheral blood alone. More public clonotypes were shared among persistent patients (roughly 3,000) than among newly diagnosed patients (roughly 1,000). Compared with newly diagnosed patients, patients with persistent Graves' disease had lower TCR Shannon entropy and fewer highly expanded clones, which suggests clonal expansion.

Compared with germline, V lacks 5 bases and J lacks 2 bases; bases without a gene match: 11. The germline V gene gives CDR1 as SGHRS and CDR2 as YFSETQ. From the cysteine up to the phenylalanine, the CDR3 has a length of 17 residues. Kept here is only the CDR3 DNA, which spans 51 bases and is read in frame from base 1. According to the study, the label for this sample's time point signals: newly diagnosed GD, antithyroid drugs for less than 3 months. For both TCR sequencing and RNA sequencing, RNA was extracted from PBMCs in TRIzol. The diagnosis of Graves' disease was made according to American Thyroid Association guidelines. Recruitment of patients was carried out at an endocrinology department in Xi'an, China. Each patient gave approximately 10 milliliters of peripheral blood, collected in an EDTA anticoagulant tube. Ficoll Paque Plus density gradient separation was used to isolate PBMCs, and no further T cell sorting was performed. An Agilent 2100 Bioanalyzer and agarose gel were used to check RNA quality, and a NanoDrop 2000 was used to measure RNA concentration.

A further study also used this sample, focusing on T cells in Graves' hyperthyroidism and ophthalmopathy. Reported in the second study: Stable Graves' hyperthyroidism was defined as no progression to ophthalmopathy during 18 months of follow-up. Hyperthyroidism patients were newly diagnosed, had a disease duration of under 2 months, and were aged 18 to 65 years. Patients with uncontrolled infections, other autoimmune diseases, pregnancy or lactation were excluded. Diagnoses relied on clinical symptoms, serum thyroxine and TRAb, thyroid ultrasound and orbital computed tomography. A first-round RT-PCR of the TCR CDR3 used the HTBI primer set with the Qiagen OneStep RT-PCR kit. Most expanded thyroid clonotypes (frequency above 0.001) were also detected in blood, suggesting blood repertoires may reflect thyroid immune responses. A model built on a 13 V-J signature distinguished ophthalmopathy from stable hyperthyroidism, reaching about 89% sensitivity and 81.08% specificity in cross-validation and 80%/75% in testing. During validation, the model predicted progression to ophthalmopathy a median of around six months ahead of onset, with almost 71% sensitivity and around 73% specificity. A discovery cohort of 95 to 100 patients, 43 with Graves' ophthalmopathy and approximately 55 with stable Graves' hyperthyroidism, was used to find distinguishing TCR V-J signatures. Whether ophthalmopathy could be predicted prospectively was tested in an independent validation cohort made up of about 18 hyperthyroidism patients plus 17 patients who later progressed to ophthalmopathy. The 100 discovery patients were randomly split 7:3 into training and test sets. In about 6 Graves' hyperthyroidism patients, the study also compared T-cell repertoires from thyroid tissue with T-cell repertoires from blood. After sampling, hyperthyroidism patients received methimazole starting at 30 mg daily, and ophthalmopathy patients received high-dose intravenous methylprednisolone. The libraries were constructed in a second round of multiplex PCR and then size-selected and purified. Sequencing of the libraries was done on an Illumina HiSeq2000 using paired-end 100 bp reads. SOAPnuke was used to process the raw data, removing reads that contained adapters or uncalled bases, had a mean Phred below 15, or lacked an exact match to the constant primer or identifier. High-quality paired reads were merged using COPE v1.2.5, and each unique nucleotide sequence was defined as a clonotype. MiTCR v1.1 was used to align clonotypes to the IMGT TRBV, TRBD and TRBJ reference segments. The analysis included only V-J combinations with a frequency above 0.0001, which together covered around 99% of the repertoires. A TCS score was defined as the ratio between F50 (clonal expansion) and ExV (chaos), using BLOSUM62-based TCRdist between CDR3 peptides within each V-J. Welch's t-statistics and random forest reduced around 520 V-J features to 13, which were used in a naive Bayes classifier (R e1071). Sample size was not statistically predetermined, and investigators were not blinded to group allocation. The paper describes TCR Vbeta CDR3 sequencing of some 130 peripheral blood samples, made up of roughly 40 ophthalmopathy patients, 70 to 80 hyperthyroidism patients and 17 progressor patients.

Material: peripheral blood mononuclear cells (PBMCs), obtained at new diagnosis, from a patient treated with antithyroid drugs. The TCR comes from a woman under 30 with Graves disease. Donor details come from another sample of the same person, matched by shared clones. The V and J genes are TRBV5-1 and TRBJ2-7; 12 bases in the middle match TRBD1. CDR3 loop: CASREGQGAFGTYEQYF. The nucleotide sequence reads as follows: TGCGCCAGCAGGGAGGGACAGGGGGCTTTTGGGACCTACGAGCAGTACTTC.